Below, one T cell receptor beta chain is given with its context. Looked up from germline, CDR1 is SGDLS and CDR2 is YYNGEE. Trimming took 4 bases from V and 4 from J, leaving 15 bases between them. This CDR3 has 15 amino acids. The sample comes from a study of OX40 agonist ivuxolimab in advanced cancers. The method was immunoSEQ multiplex PCR; TCRdb's version includes in-frame clones alone and lacks a portion of them. The sample lists tens of thousands of clones, roughly nine tenths occurring once. The sample here was CD4+ or CD8+ T cells sorted from blood, taken in a trial of the OX40 agonist ivuxolimab. This clonotype was obtained from an adult with an advanced solid tumor such as melanoma, head and neck, liver or kidney cancer. V and J are TRBV9 and TRBJ2-1; weak D call: TRBD2 (5 bases). CDR3 sequence: CASSQAEVSYNEQFF. The CDR3 DNA follows: TGTGCCAGCAGCCAAGCGGAGGTCTCTTACAATGAGCAGTTCTTC.